This entry lists 21 T cell receptor beta chains sequenced from one sample in a study of beta chain features in type 1 diabetes. The sequenced template was cDNA made from the entire isolated RNA. The protocol was immunoSEQ multiplex PCR, while the TCRdb copy is restricted to in-frame clones and leaves out a portion. Of hundreds of thousands of clones in the sample, less than 20% were seen once. The source material was naive CD4+ T cells from blood. The receptors here all came from a young man in good health.

This clone came up a few times. The chain couples TRBV29-1 to TRBJ1-5; 8 positions agree with TRBD1. This CDR3 spans 12 amino acids. In germline, CDR1 is SQVTM, CDR2 ANQGSEA. V lost 6 bases to trimming and J lost 5 bases; unmatched junction nucleotides: 3. The CDR3 sequence is CSVLTGDQPQHF. The CDR3 DNA reads TGCAGCGTACTGACAGGGGATCAGCCCCAGCATTTT.

There are a few counts of this clone. One end of the junction varies from germline; a read error may be responsible. V and J are TRBV6-1 and TRBJ2-6; 7 nucleotides agree with TRBD2. CDR1 MNHNS and CDR2 SASEGT come from the germline V gene. CDR3 length: 18 amino acids. CDR3 residues: CAISENPPGGSGANVLTF. The CDR3 DNA sequence: TGTGCCATCAGTGAAAATCCTCCGGGGGGCTCTGGGGCCAACGTCCTGACTTTC.

The chain links TRBV7-9 to TRBJ2-7, with D uncertain. The CDR3 totals 14 residues. Germline V gene lookup returns CDR1 SEHNR and CDR2 FQNEAQ (reference sequence). V gave up 0 bases and J gave up 4 bases, with 10 bases separating them. The CDR3 region has the DNA TGTGCCAGCAGCTTAGCAGGAATCAGTTACGAGCAGTACTTC. Its translation: CASSLAGISYEQYF. Looking up the rest from reference TRBV7-9 and TRBJ2-7 gives the full variable domain: DTGVSQNPRHKITKRGQNVTFRCDPISEHNRLYWYRQTLGQGPEFLTYFQNEAQLEKSRLLSDRFSAERPKGSFSTLEIQRTEQGDSAMYLCASSLAGISYEQYFGPGTRLTVT.

J is TRBJ1-1 and V is TRBV27, with a tentative D call TRBD1 (5 bases). The germline CDR1 and CDR2 sequences are MNHEY and SMNVEV (reference sequence). CDR3 size: 14 residues. Trimming removed 6 bases from V and 4 bases from J, with 15 bases in between. Here the CDR3 DNA reads TGTGCCAGCAGATTTTCCAGGGTAGGCACTGAAGCTTTCTTT. Translated: CASRFSRVGTEAFF.

With respect to this clone: Within the sample, other DNA sequences also encode this same CDR3. This chain links TRBV28 with TRBJ2-1, with 7 bases lining up with TRBD2. The CDR3 has 13 residues. Germline CDR1 reads MDHEN; CDR2 reads SYDVKM. The V gene end was trimmed by 2 bases and the J gene end by 7 bases; junction bases not matched to a gene: 2. The CDR3 nucleotides are TGTGCCAGCAGTTTAGGGAGGGAGAATGAGCAGTTCTTC. Its translation is CASSLGRENEQFF.

This chain uses TRBV4-2 with TRBJ2-7, with 10 nucleotides matching TRBD2. CDR1 is LGHNA, CDR2 YNFKEQ, per germline. The CDR3 covers 16 residues. The J segment lost 2 bases and the V segment lost 3 bases, leaving 7 bases of the junction unmatched. CDR3 residues: CASSHVGTSVTYEQYF. For the CDR3, the DNA is TGTGCCAGCAGCCATGTCGGGACTAGCGTTACCTACGAGCAGTACTTC.

The V gene is TRBV2, the J gene TRBJ1-5; TRBD1 matches 8 bases. CDR1 and CDR2 from the germline V gene are SNHLY and FYNNEI. The CDR3 spans 15 residues. The V segment lost 6 bases and the J segment 0 bases; nucleotides outside the gene matches: 4. The CDR3 loop is CASRRTGFSNQPQHF. The CDR3, as DNA: TGTGCCAGCAGAAGGACAGGGTTTAGCAATCAGCCCCAGCATTTT.

This chain uses TRBV11-2 with TRBJ1-1, with D possibly being TRBD1 (5 bases). Trimming took off 1 base at V and 7 bases at J, with 10 bases between the two ends. This CDR3 has 13 residues. Germline V CDR1 and CDR2: SGHAT, FQNNGV. Here the CDR3 DNA reads TGTGCCAGCAGCTTAGTCGTCCAGGGTGAAGCTTTCTTT. The encoded protein is CASSLVVQGEAFF.

The gene calls are TRBV29-1 and TRBJ2-7; the match to TRBD2 covers 11 bases. Germline V gene data show CDR1 as SQVTM and CDR2 as ANQGSEA. The CDR3 extends over 14 amino acids. V trimming: 6 bases; J trimming: 2 bases; junction bases outside the gene matches: 6. CDR3 sequence: CSVETSGDPYEQYF. The CDR3, as DNA: TGCAGCGTGGAGACTAGCGGGGATCCCTACGAGCAGTACTTC.

V and J are TRBV5-1 and TRBJ1-5, with a tentative D call TRBD1 (6 bases). CDR3 length equals 16 residues. CDR1 is SGHRS and CDR2 is YFSETQ in the germline V gene. V gave up 4 bases and J gave up 6 bases, with 20 bases separating them. The CDR3 reads CASSPVAGGAVQPQHF. CDR3 sequence (DNA): TGCGCCAGCAGCCCCGTGGCCGGGGGGGCCGTTCAGCCCCAGCATTTT.

The gene calls are TRBV7-2 and TRBJ2-4; D is tentatively TRBD1 or TRBD2 (5 bases each). The V gene lost 5 bases and the J gene lost 3 bases, with 11 bases spanning the gap. The CDR3 runs 14 residues. Looked up from germline, CDR1 is SGHTA and CDR2 is FQGNSA. This CDR3 is CASSVRDGKNIQYF. CDR3 nucleotide sequence: TGTGCCAGCAGCGTCAGGGACGGCAAAAACATTCAGTACTTC.

The V call is TRBV7-8, the J call TRBJ1-2; 10 bases are shared with TRBD1. The CDR3 is made up of 14 amino acids. Germline-derived CDR1 and CDR2 are SGHVS and FQNEAQ. V shed 5 bases, J shed 7 bases, and the junction held 7 bases outside the gene matches. The CDR3 DNA sequence: TGTGCCAGCAGCACACGACAGGGGGCTTCTGGCTACACCTTC. It translates to CASSTRQGASGYTF.

For the CDR3, the DNA is TGTGCCAGCAGCCGGGGACAGTCTAGCTATGGCTACACCTTC. It specifies CASSRGQSSYGYTF. V is TRBV28 and J is TRBJ1-2; TRBD1 matches at 7 bases. The CDR3 consists of 14 residues. V was clipped by 6 bases and J by 4 bases; unmatched bases: 8. Germline-derived CDR1 and CDR2 are MDHEN and SYDVKM.

V and J are TRBV27 and TRBJ1-6; D not resolved. The V gene lost 3 bases and the J gene lost 7 bases, with 7 bases spanning the gap. This CDR3 is 13 amino acids long. Germline lookup yields CDR1 MNHEY and CDR2 SMNVEV (reference sequence). Here the CDR3 reads CASSLGRNSPLHF. The CDR3 DNA reads as TGTGCCAGCAGTTTGGGCAGAAATTCACCCCTCCACTTT.

In this sample, this clone turned up a few times. V usage is TRBV15 and J usage is TRBJ1-5; D remains ambiguous. The V end lost 5 bases, the J end lost 5 bases, and 10 bases lay between the germline ends. This CDR3 is built from 13 residues. CDR1 is LNHNV, CDR2 YYDKDF, per germline (reference sequence). The CDR3 is CATSVKGHQPQHF. DNA for the CDR3: TGTGCCACCAGCGTTAAGGGCCATCAGCCCCAGCATTTT.

This clone appeared a few times. The genes are TRBV5-4 and TRBJ2-7; D perhaps matches TRBD1 (6 bases). The length of the CDR3 is 14 residues. Germline-derived CDR1 and CDR2 are SGHNT and YYREEE (reference sequence). V lost 0 bases and J 2 bases, leaving 9 bases between the germline ends. The CDR3, as DNA: TGTGCCAGCAGCTTGGCAGGGGCGCCCTACGAGCAGTACTTC. Amino acids: CASSLAGAPYEQYF.

V gene TRBV9 combines with J gene TRBJ2-1; D is perhaps TRBD1 (5 bases). This CDR3 is 13 amino acids long. The germline V gene has CDR1 SGDLS and CDR2 YYNGEE. Trimming shortened V by 2 bases and J by 6 bases, and 9 bases separated the two germline ends. The CDR3 region is CASSVSRANEQFF. CDR3 coding DNA: TGTGCCAGCAGCGTGTCCAGGGCCAATGAGCAGTTCTTC. The full variable domain, its missing parts supplied by reference TRBV9 and TRBJ2-1, is DSGVTQTPKHLITATGQRVTLRCSPRSGDLSVYWYQQSLDQGLQFLIQYYNGEERAKGNILERFSAQQFPDLHSELNLSSLELGDSALYFCASSVSRANEQFFGPGTRLTVL.

This clone was counted between two and nine times. The V call is TRBV15, the J call TRBJ2-2, with 15 bases lining up with TRBD2. Germline trimming cut 3 bases from V and 1 base from J; bases unmatched to any gene: 3. This CDR3 is built from 18 residues. CDR1 is LNHNV and CDR2 is YYDKDF in the germline V gene (reference sequence). The CDR3 coding sequence is TGTGCCACCAGCAGGCTGGGACTAGCGGGGGGGAACACCGGGGAGCTGTTTTTT. Encoded protein: CATSRLGLAGGNTGELFF.

This clone has more than one count but fewer than ten. V usage is TRBV28 and J usage is TRBJ2-7; D possibly corresponds to TRBD2 (6 bases). The CDR3 extends over 16 amino acids. Trimming pared 6 bases from V and 6 bases from J, leaving 24 bases between. In germline, CDR1 is MDHEN, CDR2 SYDVKM. This CDR3 is CASSRLGRTMSGEQYF. The CDR3 bases are TGTGCCAGCAGCCGGCTGGGTAGGACTATGAGCGGCGAGCAGTACTTC.

The gene calls are TRBV19 and TRBJ1-1, with D unclear. This CDR3 region has 15 residues. V lost 5 bases and J 11 bases, leaving 24 bases between the germline ends. Germline assignment: CDR1 LNHDA and CDR2 SQIVND (reference sequence). The CDR3 DNA follows: TGTGCCAGTAGTGCCAACCGGGAGTCCACGCGAGGGGCTTTCTTT. Translating gives CASSANRESTRGAFF.

The chain couples TRBV9 to TRBJ2-7; D is possibly TRBD2 (6 bases). Germline CDR1 and CDR2: SGDLS and YYNGEE. This CDR3 contains 16 residues. V gave up 4 bases and J gave up 0 bases, with 17 bases separating them. Here the CDR3 reads CASSPRPGGSSYEQYF. DNA for the CDR3: TGTGCCAGCAGCCCACGCCCTGGGGGGAGCTCCTACGAGCAGTACTTC.